This TCR beta chain was obtained from a study of shared clonotypes between healthy human individuals. Evenly divided among several immunoSEQ plates was the genomic DNA of each subset. Only in-frame clones appear in the TCRdb table, and some are missing; sequencing was by immunoSEQ multiplex PCR. The sample includes millions of clones, approximately 93% of them seen just once. V was cut by 3 bases and J by 11 bases, with 14 bases left in between. This CDR3 region has 12 residues. Germline V gene data show CDR1 as SGDLS and CDR2 as YYNGEE. The J gene is TRBJ1-1, the V gene TRBV9; D perhaps matches TRBD1 (5 bases). The sequence was collected from a young man in good health. Some clones in this sample may be carry-over from other donors' samples. Sequenced sample: naive CD4+ T cells from PBMCs. Subset indicated: CD45RA+ positively selected. In DNA, the CDR3 is TGTGCCAGCAGCGCAGGGCCTTCCCCTGCTTTCTTT. This gives the protein CASSAGPSPAFF.